The sequence of this T cell receptor beta chain was determined in a study of OX40 agonist ivuxolimab in advanced cancers. Whole-study context: Every 2 weeks, patients received ivuxolimab intravenously, dosed at 0.01 to 10 mg/kg. Patients assigned to dose escalation were diagnosed with hepatocellular carcinoma, melanoma, renal cell or head and neck cancer.

Measured with immunoSEQ multiplex PCR; TCRdb has only the in-frame clones, and not every one. The sample contains tens of thousands of clones, around 94% of which appear only once. This CDR3 is 16 amino acids long. The V gene lost 0 bases and the J gene lost 1 base, with 13 bases spanning the gap. Germline V gene data show CDR1 as SGDLS and CDR2 as YYNGEE. The chain links TRBV9 to TRBJ1-1; D not certain. The source material was CD4+ or CD8+ T cells sorted from blood, sampled in a trial of the OX40 agonist ivuxolimab. The sequence derives from an adult with an advanced solid tumor such as melanoma, head and neck, liver or kidney cancer. The CDR3 here is CASSVGTSVPNTEAFF. The CDR3 nucleotides are TGTGCCAGCAGCGTAGGGACCTCCGTGCCGAACACTGAAGCTTTCTTT.